Each of the 25 T cell receptor beta chains below was sequenced from the same sample in a study of identical twins. TCRdb reprocessed the 5' RACE reads with MiXCR, giving one entry per CDR3 protein. Counted here are approximately 490,000 distinct CDR3 sequences, 20% to 25% occurring once; the ten biggest clones make up approximately 0.49%. The same specimen was also included in a second study, on yellow fever vaccine responses in identical twins.

Material for sequencing was CD4+ T cells sorted from blood. These receptors were obtained from a woman under 30 in good health.

The rearrangement links TRBV20-1 to TRBJ2-5; 13 bases line up with TRBD2. Trimming removed 6 bases from V and 1 base from J; junction bases left unmatched: 2. Germline CDR1 and CDR2: DFQATT and SNEGSKA (reference sequence). This CDR3 region has 14 residues. CDR3 sequence reads: CSALAGGSQETQYF. For the CDR3, the DNA is TGCAGTGCACTAGCGGGAGGGAGCCAAGAGACCCAGTACTTC.

V gene TRBV7-9 combines with J gene TRBJ2-6; D is possibly TRBD1 (6 bases). Germline assignment: CDR1 SEHNR and CDR2 FQNEAQ (reference sequence). This CDR3 region has 15 residues. V was clipped by 5 bases and J by 4 bases, with 12 bases between them. The CDR3 region is CASSPDRSGANVLTF. In DNA, the CDR3 is TGTGCCAGCAGCCCCGACAGGTCCGGGGCCAACGTCCTGACTTTC. Full variable domain (rest looked up from reference TRBV7-9 and TRBJ2-6): DTGVSQNPRHKITKRGQNVTFRCDPISEHNRLYWYRQTLGQGPEFLTYFQNEAQLEKSRLLSDRFSAERPKGSFSTLEIQRTEQGDSAMYLCASSPDRSGANVLTFGAGSRLTVL.

The rearrangement uses TRBV7-9 and TRBJ2-1; TRBD2 aligns across 8 bases. The V segment lost 1 base and the J segment 0 bases; nucleotides outside the gene matches: 14. The CDR3 totals 20 residues. Germline V gene sequence: CDR1 SEHNR, CDR2 FQNEAQ (reference sequence). CDR3: CASSLVVTSGLFSSYNEQFF. Written as DNA, the CDR3 is TGTGCCAGCAGCTTAGTAGTTACTAGCGGATTATTTAGCTCCTACAATGAGCAGTTCTTC.

The V gene is TRBV2, the J gene TRBJ2-2, with D perhaps TRBD2 (7 bases). The CDR3 spans 19 residues. V was cut by 2 bases and J by 2 bases, with 21 bases left in between. The V gene's germline CDR1 is SNHLY and CDR2 FYNNEI. CDR3 in amino acids: CASSEHPPRGALNTGELFF. DNA for the CDR3: TGTGCCAGCAGTGAACACCCACCTCGGGGGGCGCTAAACACCGGGGAGCTGTTTTTT.

The genes are TRBV28 and TRBJ2-1; D not certain. The germline gives CDR1 MDHEN, CDR2 SYDVKM. This CDR3 spans 14 amino acids. The germline V and J ends were trimmed by 2 bases and 4 bases, with 9 bases remaining between them. CDR3 sequence (DNA): TGTGCCAGCAGTTTACTATTTACTTACAATGAGCAGTTCTTC. Its protein is CASSLLFTYNEQFF.

The chain joins TRBV5-1 to TRBJ2-7, with D unresolved. Germline V gene lookup returns CDR1 SGHRS and CDR2 YFSETQ. The CDR3 is 14 residues long. Between the trimmed V and J ends, which lost 1 base and 2 bases, there was a span of 10 bases. The CDR3 reads CASSLSWITYEQYF. The CDR3 bases are TGCGCCAGCAGCTTGTCCTGGATCACCTACGAGCAGTACTTC. The variable domain in full, with the rest retrieved from reference TRBV5-1 and TRBJ2-7, is KAGVTQTPRYLIKTRGQQVTLSCSPISGHRSVSWYQQTPGQGLQFLFEYFSETQRNKGNFPGRFSGRQFSNSRSEMNVSTLELGDSALYLCASSLSWITYEQYFGPGTRLTVT.

There are a few counts of this clonotype. V is TRBV20-1 and J is TRBJ1-1; D remains ambiguous. The germline CDR1 and CDR2 sequences are DFQATT and SNEGSKA (reference sequence). The CDR3 is 12 residues long. The V and J ends lost 1 base and 1 base respectively, with 4 bases between them. CDR3 DNA: TGCAGTGCTAGAGTACAGAACACTGAAGCTTTCTTT. Encoded protein: CSARVQNTEAFF.

Written as DNA, the CDR3 is TGTGCCAGCAGCTTAGGTCGTCTAGACCGATACATGGAGACCCAGTACTTC. Amino acids: CASSLGRLDRYMETQYF. The chain is built from TRBV7-9 and TRBJ2-5; the D is unclear. Between the trimmed V and J ends, which lost 1 base and 5 bases, there was a span of 20 bases. The CDR3 covers 17 residues. Germline lookup yields CDR1 SEHNR and CDR2 FQNEAQ (reference sequence). The full variable domain, completed using reference TRBV7-9 and TRBJ2-5, is DTGVSQNPRHKITKRGQNVTFRCDPISEHNRLYWYRQTLGQGPEFLTYFQNEAQLEKSRLLSDRFSAERPKGSFSTLEIQRTEQGDSAMYLCASSLGRLDRYMETQYFGPGTRLLVL.

The V call is TRBV24-1, the J call TRBJ2-1; D remains unclear. The CDR3 covers 16 residues. Germline V gives CDR1 KGHDR, CDR2 SFDVKD. The V and J ends lost 0 bases and 0 bases respectively, with 8 bases between them. Here the CDR3 reads CATSDLGPNSYNEQFF. The CDR3 DNA sequence: TGTGCCACCAGTGATTTGGGCCCGAACTCCTACAATGAGCAGTTCTTC.

This chain joins TRBV5-1 and TRBJ1-1; TRBD1 matches 8 bases. The CDR3 extends over 14 amino acids. V dropped 1 base and J dropped 4; count of bases not matched to a gene: 3. Germline CDR1 reads SGHRS; CDR2 reads YFSETQ. CDR3 protein: CASSLTGGTTEAFF. CDR3 nucleotide sequence: TGCGCCAGCAGCTTGACAGGGGGGACCACTGAAGCTTTCTTT. Full variable domain (missing parts from reference TRBV5-1 and TRBJ1-1): KAGVTQTPRYLIKTRGQQVTLSCSPISGHRSVSWYQQTPGQGLQFLFEYFSETQRNKGNFPGRFSGRQFSNSRSEMNVSTLELGDSALYLCASSLTGGTTEAFFGQGTRLTVV.

This clonotype appeared a few times. The V gene is TRBV19, the J gene TRBJ2-1, with 7 bases matching TRBD1. The CDR3 runs 12 residues. Per germline, CDR1 LNHDA and CDR2 SQIVND (reference sequence). V lost 4 bases to trimming and J lost 9 bases; unmatched junction nucleotides: 3. The CDR3: CASSTQGVEQFF. In nucleotides, the CDR3 is TGTGCCAGTAGTACCCAGGGGGTTGAGCAGTTCTTC. The full variable domain, rest sourced from reference TRBV19 and TRBJ2-1, is DGGITQSPKYLFRKEGQNVTLSCEQNLNHDAMYWYRQDPGQGLRLIYYSQIVNDFQKGDIAEGYSVSREKKESFPLTVTSAQKNPTAFYLCASSTQGVEQFFGPGTRLTVL.

This clonotype occurred a few times. This chain links TRBV29-1 with TRBJ2-2; 10 nucleotides align to TRBD1. The V segment lost 6 bases and the J segment 5 bases; nucleotides outside the gene matches: 3. The CDR3 runs to 13 residues. The germline CDR1 and CDR2 sequences are SQVTM and ANQGSEA. Here the CDR3 reads CSVRTGGTGELFF. The CDR3 region has the DNA TGCAGCGTAAGGACAGGGGGAACCGGGGAGCTGTTTTTT.

The chain couples TRBV18 to TRBJ2-6, with no clear D. CDR3 size: 17 residues. V lost 0 bases, J lost 1 base, and 10 bases lay in between. In germline, CDR1 is KGHSH, CDR2 LQKENI. CDR3 in DNA: TGTGCCAGCTCACCACCTACCGCCGAATCTGGGGCCAACGTCCTGACTTTC. It translates to CASSPPTAESGANVLTF.

The chain couples TRBV6-8 to TRBJ2-2; TRBD1 aligns across 7 bases. The junction had 9 bases not matched to a gene; V was cut back by 8 bases and J by 3 bases. The CDR3 length is 15 residues. CDR1 and CDR2 (germline): MNHGY, SAAAGT. In DNA form, the CDR3 reads TGTGCCAGCGCCAGAGGGGGACAGTACACCGGGGAGCTGTTTTTT. Residues: CASARGGQYTGELFF.

J is TRBJ1-5 and V is TRBV7-9; D remains ambiguous. The germline gives CDR1 SEHNR, CDR2 FQNEAQ (reference sequence). The CDR3 has 14 residues. Trimming took 3 bases from V and 3 from J, leaving 9 bases between them. CDR3 in amino acids: CASSLSGINQPQHF. Written as DNA, the CDR3 is TGTGCCAGCAGCTTGTCGGGGATCAATCAGCCCCAGCATTTT. Using reference TRBV7-9 and TRBJ1-5 for the parts outside the CDR3, the full variable domain is DTGVSQNPRHKITKRGQNVTFRCDPISEHNRLYWYRQTLGQGPEFLTYFQNEAQLEKSRLLSDRFSAERPKGSFSTLEIQRTEQGDSAMYLCASSLSGINQPQHFGDGTRLSIL.

The rearrangement joins TRBV2 to TRBJ2-5; D remains unclear. This CDR3 has 13 residues. Germline loops: CDR1 SNHLY, CDR2 FYNNEI. Trimming removed 4 bases from V and 2 bases from J, with 8 bases in between. The CDR3 protein is CASSGHEQETQYF. In DNA, the CDR3 is TGTGCCAGCAGTGGACACGAGCAAGAGACCCAGTACTTC.

The chain couples TRBV3-1 to TRBJ1-1, with D possibly matching TRBD1 (5 bases). Deletions cut 1 base from V and 0 bases from J, with 9 bases between. Germline loops: CDR1 LGHDT, CDR2 YNNKEL (reference sequence). This CDR3 is 15 amino acids long. The CDR3 DNA reads TGTGCCAGCAGCCAAGCAGGACAAATGAACACTGAAGCTTTCTTT. Residues: CASSQAGQMNTEAFF.

CDR3 residues: CATSRDPKNIQYF. DNA of the CDR3: TGTGCCACCAGCAGAGATCCCAAAAACATTCAGTACTTC. The V gene is TRBV15, the J gene TRBJ2-4; D is unclear. CDR1 and CDR2 from the germline V gene are LNHNV and YYDKDF (reference sequence). Trimming took off 0 bases at V and 2 bases at J, with 2 bases between the two ends. This CDR3 contains 13 residues.

This clonotype was seen a handful of times. The V call is TRBV5-1, the J call TRBJ2-1; TRBD2 agrees at 9 bases. V shed 4 bases and J 5 bases; nucleotides not matched to a gene: 4. The CDR3 totals 14 residues. The germline CDR1 and CDR2 sequences are SGHRS and YFSETQ. CDR3 protein: CASSRREGDNEQFF. DNA of the CDR3: TGCGCCAGCAGCCGGCGGGAGGGGGACAATGAGCAGTTCTTC.

The genes are TRBV6-1 and TRBJ1-2; TRBD1 aligns across 7 bases. There are 16 residues in the CDR3. Germline loops: CDR1 MNHNS, CDR2 SASEGT. V lost 2 bases and J lost 0; bases outside the gene matches: 6. CDR3 sequence: CASSEMGGTANYGYTF. DNA for the CDR3: TGTGCCAGCAGTGAAATGGGTGGGACAGCTAACTATGGCTACACCTTC.

The rearrangement links TRBV3-1 to TRBJ1-1; D is uncertain. The CDR3 spans 15 residues. Trimming shortened V by 3 bases and J by 1 base, and 12 bases separated the two germline ends. From germline, CDR1 is LGHDT and CDR2 YNNKEL (reference sequence). DNA of the CDR3: TGTGCCAGCAGCCAGCCAAGGCCAGGGAACACTGAAGCTTTCTTT. Translation gives CASSQPRPGNTEAFF.

The chain joins TRBV24-1 to TRBJ2-5; D is uncertain. Trimming shortened V by 3 bases and J by 5 bases, and 12 bases separated the two germline ends. Germline V gene sequence: CDR1 KGHDR, CDR2 SFDVKD. The CDR3 has 14 amino acids. CDR3 sequence (DNA): TGTGCCACCAGTGATCCCGATGGGCGGGAGACCCAGTACTTC. Protein sequence: CATSDPDGRETQYF.

J is TRBJ1-1 and V is TRBV5-1; D is uncertain. Per germline, CDR1 SGHRS and CDR2 YFSETQ. The CDR3 is made up of 15 amino acids. V was shortened by 4 bases and J by 0 bases, with 13 bases between the two germline ends. The CDR3 loop reads CASSPKDRLNTEAFF. The CDR3 DNA sequence: TGCGCCAGCAGCCCGAAGGACCGATTGAACACTGAAGCTTTCTTT.

The V and J genes are TRBV2 and TRBJ2-3; no clear D. Germline V gene data show CDR1 as SNHLY and CDR2 as FYNNEI. The V gene lost 5 bases and the J gene lost 6 bases, with 9 bases spanning the gap. CDR3 length: 12 residues. The CDR3 DNA reads as TGTGCCAGCAGTAAGGACCGCGATACGCAGTATTTT. Translated, it gives CASSKDRDTQYF.

The chain joins TRBV5-5 to TRBJ2-1; D gene ambiguous. In germline, CDR1 is SGHKS, CDR2 YYEKEE (reference sequence). CDR3 length: 15 amino acids. V gave up 0 bases and J gave up 1 base, with 8 bases separating them. The chain's CDR3 is CASSLELTSYNEQFF. CDR3 in DNA: TGTGCCAGCAGCTTGGAGCTAACTTCCTACAATGAGCAGTTCTTC.